The clone carrying this T cell receptor (beta chain) has a count of ten or more. PCR was performed a second time for about 7 to 12 cycles using a sample-barcoded 5' primer and a J-beta primer mix. TCRdb itself ran the 5' RACE reads through MiXCR, one entry per CDR3 protein. The table lists about 570,000 distinct CDR3 sequences, 27% of them singletons. Trimming removed 2 bases at V and 2 bases at J, with 15 bases between. The CDR3 covers 16 residues. Germline-derived CDR1 and CDR2 are MNHEY and SVGEGT. This sample is drawn from a study of blood T cells in healthy people across ages. Study as a whole: Capturing about one barcoded beta molecule per two T cells was achieved by template switching.

The source of this sequence is a woman aged 65 to 85 in good health. Input material: blood. The chain has TRBV6-2 or TRBV6-3 and TRBJ1-1; no clear D gene. CDR3 DNA sequence: TGTGCCAGCAGTTACCTACTTGGGCGACCTAACACTGAAGCTTTCTTT. This encodes CASSYLLGRPNTEAFF.